The source of this T cell receptor beta chain is a study of CD8 T cells in ankylosing spondylitis. Study-wide points: Among TCR beta sequences, a motif of several highly homologous variants appeared characteristic of ankylosing spondylitis blood. The clones that were linked to disease were reported to be significantly enriched in matched synovial fluid samples from ankylosing spondylitis patients.

This clonotype was detected ten times or more. What it recognizes is unknown. Deletions cut 3 bases from V and 3 bases from J, with 8 bases between. CDR1 DFQATT and CDR2 SNEGSKA come from the germline V gene (reference sequence). CDR3 size: 12 residues. TCRdb redid the calling of the 5' RACE reads with MiXCR, one entry per CDR3 protein. There are about 240,000 distinct CDR3 sequences in the sample; roughly 8.2% occur only once, and around 4.4% lies in the top ten. The V gene is TRBV20-1, the J gene TRBJ1-1; D gene ambiguous. The clonotype comes from a female donor with ankylosing spondylitis or in good health (not recorded which). Specimen: blood, either unsorted or a sorted T cell fraction (not recorded which). The CDR3: CSASRGDTEAFF. CDR3 sequence (DNA): TGCAGTGCTAGCCGTGGGGACACTGAAGCTTTCTTT.